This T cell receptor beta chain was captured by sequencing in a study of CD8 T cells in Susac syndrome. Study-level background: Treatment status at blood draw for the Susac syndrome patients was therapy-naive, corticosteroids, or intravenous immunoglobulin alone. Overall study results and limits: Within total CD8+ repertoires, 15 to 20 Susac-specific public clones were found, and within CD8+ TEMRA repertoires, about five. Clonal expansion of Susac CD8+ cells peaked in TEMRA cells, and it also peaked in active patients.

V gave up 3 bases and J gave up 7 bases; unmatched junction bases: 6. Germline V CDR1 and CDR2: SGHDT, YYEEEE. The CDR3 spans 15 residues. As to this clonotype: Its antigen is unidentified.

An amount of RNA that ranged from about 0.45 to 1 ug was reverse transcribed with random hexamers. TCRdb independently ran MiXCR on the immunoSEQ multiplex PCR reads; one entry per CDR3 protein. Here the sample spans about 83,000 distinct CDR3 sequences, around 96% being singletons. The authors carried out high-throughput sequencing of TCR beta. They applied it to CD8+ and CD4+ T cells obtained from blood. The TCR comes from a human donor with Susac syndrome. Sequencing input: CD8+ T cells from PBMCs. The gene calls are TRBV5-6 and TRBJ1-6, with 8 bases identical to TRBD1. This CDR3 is CASSYTDRENSPLHF. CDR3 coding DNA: TGTGCCAGCAGCTACACGGACAGGGAAAATTCACCCCTCCACTTT.